This entry is about one T cell receptor beta chain. No antigen is known for it. Assay: immunoSEQ multiplex PCR; the TCRdb copy retains only in-frame clones and omits some. The sample has some 140,000 clones; roughly nine tenths are singletons. V gave up 5 bases and J gave up 2 bases; unmatched junction bases: 2. From germline, CDR1 is LNHDA and CDR2 SQIVND (reference sequence). The length of the CDR3 is 13 residues. The sample originates from a study of OX40 agonist ivuxolimab in advanced cancers. About the research overall: Patients were dosed with the agonistic anti-OX40 (CD134) antibody ivuxolimab. Eligibility rules accepted prior anti-PD-1, anti-PD-L1 or anti-CTLA-4 therapy, and over 30% had some.

Overall study findings and caveats: Certain nonresponding patients likewise had low normalized T-cell clonal expansion. Clones of CD4+ and CD8+ blood T cells grew by week 6 at doses of 0.1 to 3.0 mg/kg.

The chain is built from TRBV19 and TRBJ1-2, with 7 positions matching TRBD1. The sample in question was CD4+ or CD8+ T cells sorted from blood, obtained in a trial of the OX40 agonist ivuxolimab. The sequence came from an adult with an advanced solid tumor such as melanoma, head and neck, liver or kidney cancer. The CDR3 is CASSLQGNYGYTF. CDR3 DNA: TGTGCCAGTAGTTTACAGGGGAACTATGGCTACACCTTC.